This T cell receptor beta chain is from a study of blood T cell repertoires in COVID-19. Participants had their cohort set by participant-reported clinical history. The method was immunoSEQ multiplex PCR; TCRdb's version includes in-frame clones alone and lacks a portion of them. The sample has 200,000 to 250,000 clones; around 85% are singletons. Germline lookup yields CDR1 ENHRY and CDR2 SYGVKD. The CDR3 has 13 amino acids. Germline trimming cut 6 bases from V and 4 bases from J; bases unmatched to any gene: 1. This TCR was recovered from a woman aged 45-65 years in a cohort exposed to, infected with or recovered from COVID-19 (not recorded which). Material for sequencing was PBMCs or T cells enriched from blood (not recorded which). The rearrangement uses TRBV10-3 and TRBJ2-2, with 8 bases aligning to TRBD1. Here the CDR3 reads CAIRDRVTGELFF. Here the CDR3 DNA reads TGTGCCATCAGGGACAGGGTCACCGGGGAGCTGTTTTTT.